This T cell receptor beta chain was found in a study of early T cells in non-severe SARS-CoV-2 infection (dated by TCRdb to about 2021). Describing the broader study: Bulk RNA from unsorted whole blood was used for TCR sequencing, so alpha and beta chains could not be paired.

The study was a case-control design nested within a healthcare worker cohort in London, UK, with weekly nasopharyngeal swab PCR tests and blood sampling. Healthcare workers were recruited during the week of the UK lockdown, between 23 and 31 March 2020, and followed weekly for up to about 16 weeks. What the study reported, not specific to this receptor: Matching against VDJdb was skewed toward anti-spike CD8 responses, likely underestimated virus-specific expansions, and missed private and CD4 specificities.

Receptor libraries were prepared by 5' RACE. The sample was run on a NextSeq 500. In the TCR library protocol, unique molecular identifiers were attached to individual cDNA molecules to correct for PCR bias and sequencing error. Both TCR alpha and beta chains were sequenced, and tight co-correlation was observed between alpha and beta sequence abundances in each sample. Per the source publication's procedure: Decombinator V4 was used to perform V gene, J gene and CDR3 annotation of TCR sequences. TCRs were defined as expanded if a significant change between any two time points was detected under a Poisson model with p below 0.0001. TCR abundances were normalised to the total number of TCRs sequenced per sample and expressed as counts per million. TRAV1-2 paired with TRAJ12, TRAJ20 or TRAJ33 defined MAIT TCRs, while TRAV10 paired with TRAJ18 defined iNKT TCRs. A search of VDJdb, accessed on 1 November 2021, was run for TCRs annotated to CMV, EBV and SARS-CoV-2, with TCRs annotated for multiple antigens excluded. The raw public reads went through TCRdb reprocessing: fastp at Q25, MiXCR clone calling, in-frame beta chains kept. Every distinct CDR3 protein forms one entry, paired with its most common genes and DNA. TCRdb's processing, not the authors' own work, is the source of the V and J calls. The sample table holds approximately 50,000 distinct CDR3 sequences, of which roughly 8% were seen once. In total, the top ten clones hold around 4.5% of the sample.

Comment on this clonotype: Its antigen is currently not known. No base qualities exist here, and no much larger clone lies one base off it.

The germline V gene (reference sequence) supplies CDR1 SEHNR and CDR2 FQNEAQ. From the cysteine up to the phenylalanine, the CDR3 has a length of 13 residues. Only the CDR3 region is kept as DNA, spanning 39 bases read in frame from base 1. V and J are truncated by 1 base and 3 bases respectively, leaving an intervening sequence of 7 bases. The origin of this receptor is an adult who was a healthcare worker with PCR-confirmed SARS-CoV-2 infection or an uninfected control (not recorded which). The chain links TRBV7-9 with TRBJ2-7, with no confident D gene call. Material for sequencing was whole blood. The CDR3 protein: CASSLVLRYEQYF. In nucleotide form, the sequence is TGTGCCAGCAGCTTAGTTCTCCGCTACGAGCAGTACTTC.